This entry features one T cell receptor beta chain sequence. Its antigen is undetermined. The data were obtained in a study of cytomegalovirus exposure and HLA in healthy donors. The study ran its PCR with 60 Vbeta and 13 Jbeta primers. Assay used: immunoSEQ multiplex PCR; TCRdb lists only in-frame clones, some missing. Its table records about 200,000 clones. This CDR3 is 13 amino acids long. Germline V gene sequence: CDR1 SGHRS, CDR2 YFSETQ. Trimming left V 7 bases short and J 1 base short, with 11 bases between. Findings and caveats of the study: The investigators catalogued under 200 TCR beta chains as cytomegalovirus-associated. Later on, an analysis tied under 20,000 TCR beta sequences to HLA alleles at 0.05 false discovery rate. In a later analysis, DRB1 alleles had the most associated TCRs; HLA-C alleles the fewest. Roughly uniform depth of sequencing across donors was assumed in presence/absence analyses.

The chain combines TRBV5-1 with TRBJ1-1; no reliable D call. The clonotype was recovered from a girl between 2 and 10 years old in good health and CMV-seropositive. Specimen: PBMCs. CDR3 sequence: CASYSTRNTEAFF. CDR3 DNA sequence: TGCGCCAGCTACTCCACGAGGAACACTGAAGCTTTCTTT. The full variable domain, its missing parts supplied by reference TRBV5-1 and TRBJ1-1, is KAGVTQTPRYLIKTRGQQVTLSCSPISGHRSVSWYQQTPGQGLQFLFEYFSETQRNKGNFPGRFSGRQFSNSRSEMNVSTLELGDSALYLCASYSTRNTEAFFGQGTRLTVV.